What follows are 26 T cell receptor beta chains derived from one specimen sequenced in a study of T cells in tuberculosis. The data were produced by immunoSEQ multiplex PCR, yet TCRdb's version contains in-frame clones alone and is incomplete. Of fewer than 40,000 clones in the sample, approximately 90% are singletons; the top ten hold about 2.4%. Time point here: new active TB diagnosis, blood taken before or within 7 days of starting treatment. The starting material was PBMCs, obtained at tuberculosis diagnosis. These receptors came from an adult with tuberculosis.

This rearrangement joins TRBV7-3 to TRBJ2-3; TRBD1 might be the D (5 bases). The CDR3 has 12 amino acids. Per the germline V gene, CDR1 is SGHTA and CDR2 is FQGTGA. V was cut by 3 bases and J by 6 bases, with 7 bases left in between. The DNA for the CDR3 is TGTGCCAGCAGCTTTAACAGGGATACGCAGTATTTT. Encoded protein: CASSFNRDTQYF.

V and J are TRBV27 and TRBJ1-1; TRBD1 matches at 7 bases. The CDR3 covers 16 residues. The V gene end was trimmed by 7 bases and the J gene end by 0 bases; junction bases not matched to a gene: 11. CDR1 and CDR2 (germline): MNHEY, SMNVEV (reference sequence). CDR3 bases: TGTGCCAGCAAAAGACAGGGAGGCTCGATGAACACTGAAGCTTTCTTT. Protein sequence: CASKRQGGSMNTEAFF.

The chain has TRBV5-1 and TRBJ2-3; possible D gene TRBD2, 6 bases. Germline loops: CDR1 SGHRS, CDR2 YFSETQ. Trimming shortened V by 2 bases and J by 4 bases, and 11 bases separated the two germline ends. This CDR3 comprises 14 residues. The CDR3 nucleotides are TGCGCCAGCAGCTTCGGGCGGGGAGCAGATACGCAGTATTTT. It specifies CASSFGRGADTQYF.

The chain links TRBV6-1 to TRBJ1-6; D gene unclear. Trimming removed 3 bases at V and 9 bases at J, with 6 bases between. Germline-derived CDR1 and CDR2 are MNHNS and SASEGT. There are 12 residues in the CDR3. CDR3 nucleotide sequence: TGTGCCAGCAGTGACTCTTTTTCACCCCTCCACTTT. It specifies CASSDSFSPLHF.

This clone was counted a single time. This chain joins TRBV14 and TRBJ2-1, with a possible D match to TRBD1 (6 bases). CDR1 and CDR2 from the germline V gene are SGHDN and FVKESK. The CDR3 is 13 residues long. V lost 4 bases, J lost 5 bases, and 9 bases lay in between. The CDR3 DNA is TGTGCCAGCAGCCCCGGGACACACAATGAGCAGTTCTTC. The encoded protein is CASSPGTHNEQFF. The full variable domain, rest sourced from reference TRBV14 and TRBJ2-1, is EAGVTQFPSHSVIEKGQTVTLRCDPISGHDNLYWYRRVMGKEIKFLLHFVKESKQDESGMPNNRFLAERTGGTYSTLKVQPAELEDSGVYFCASSPGTHNEQFFGPGTRLTVL.

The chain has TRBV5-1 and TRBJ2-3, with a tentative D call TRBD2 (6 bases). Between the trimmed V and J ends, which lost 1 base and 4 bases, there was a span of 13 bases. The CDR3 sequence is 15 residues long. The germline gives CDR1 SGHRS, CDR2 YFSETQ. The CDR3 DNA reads TGCGCCAGCAGCTTGAAGGCGGGGAGGTCAGATACGCAGTATTTT. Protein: CASSLKAGRSDTQYF.

The CDR3 bases are TGCAGCGTTGAAGGGGTTTTTCGGGGATCATCGCAGTTCTTC. It specifies CSVEGVFRGSSQFF. The V gene is TRBV29-1, the J gene TRBJ2-1; a weak D match, TRBD2 (5 bases). This CDR3 has 14 amino acids. Per the germline V gene, CDR1 is SQVTM and CDR2 is ANQGSEA. Between the trimmed V and J ends, which lost 1 base and 12 bases, there was a span of 19 bases.

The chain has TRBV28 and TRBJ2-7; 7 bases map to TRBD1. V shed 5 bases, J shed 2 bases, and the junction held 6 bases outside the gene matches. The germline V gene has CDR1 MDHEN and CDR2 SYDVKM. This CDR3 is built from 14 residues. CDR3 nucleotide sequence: TGTGCCAGCAGTCCTCGGACAGGCCCCTACGAGCAGTACGTC. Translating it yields CASSPRTGPYEQYV.

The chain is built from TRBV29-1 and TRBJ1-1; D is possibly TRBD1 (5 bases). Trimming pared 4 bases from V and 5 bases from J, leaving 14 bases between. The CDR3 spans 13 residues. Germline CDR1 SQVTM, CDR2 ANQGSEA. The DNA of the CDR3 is TGCAGCGTTGTAGTACAGGAGGGTACTGAAGCTTTCTTT. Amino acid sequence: CSVVVQEGTEAFF.

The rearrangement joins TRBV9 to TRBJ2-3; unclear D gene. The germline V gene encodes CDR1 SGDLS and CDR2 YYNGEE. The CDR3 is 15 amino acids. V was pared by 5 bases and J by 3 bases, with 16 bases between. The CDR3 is CASSPESRSTDTQYF. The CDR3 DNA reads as TGTGCCAGCAGTCCTGAATCCCGGTCAACAGATACGCAGTATTTT.

CDR3 protein: CASSSQGSYGYTF. CDR3 bases: TGTGCCAGCAGTTCACAGGGTTCCTATGGCTACACCTTC. The chain couples TRBV28 to TRBJ1-2, with D perhaps TRBD1 (6 bases). V gave up 4 bases and J gave up 4 bases, with 10 bases separating them. Germline V gives CDR1 MDHEN, CDR2 SYDVKM. This CDR3 comprises 13 residues.

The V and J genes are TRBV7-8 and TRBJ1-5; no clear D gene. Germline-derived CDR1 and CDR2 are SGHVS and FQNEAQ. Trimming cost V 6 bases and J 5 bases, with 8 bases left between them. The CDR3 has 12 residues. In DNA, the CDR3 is TGTGCCAGCAGAACCGGGGATCAGCCCCAGCATTTT. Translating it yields CASRTGDQPQHF.

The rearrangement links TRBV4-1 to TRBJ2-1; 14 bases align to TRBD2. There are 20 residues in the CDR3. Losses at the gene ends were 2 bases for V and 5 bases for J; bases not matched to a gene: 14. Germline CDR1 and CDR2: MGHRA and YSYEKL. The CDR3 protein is CASSQPSGTSGGGTNNEQFF. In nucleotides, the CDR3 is TGCGCCAGCAGCCAACCTTCCGGGACTAGCGGGGGAGGGACGAACAATGAGCAGTTCTTC.

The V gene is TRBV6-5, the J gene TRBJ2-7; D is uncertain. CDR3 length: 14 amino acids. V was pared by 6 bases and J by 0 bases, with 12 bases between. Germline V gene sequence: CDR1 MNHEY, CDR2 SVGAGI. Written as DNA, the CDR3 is TGTGCCAGCAGCCCCAGACTGAACTCCTACGAGCAGTACTTC. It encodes CASSPRLNSYEQYF.

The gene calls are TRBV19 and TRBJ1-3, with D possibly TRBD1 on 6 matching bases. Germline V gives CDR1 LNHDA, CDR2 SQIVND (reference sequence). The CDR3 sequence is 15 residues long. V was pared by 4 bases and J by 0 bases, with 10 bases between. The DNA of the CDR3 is TGTGCCAGTAGTAACGGACAGTACTCTGGAAACACCATATATTTT. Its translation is CASSNGQYSGNTIYF.

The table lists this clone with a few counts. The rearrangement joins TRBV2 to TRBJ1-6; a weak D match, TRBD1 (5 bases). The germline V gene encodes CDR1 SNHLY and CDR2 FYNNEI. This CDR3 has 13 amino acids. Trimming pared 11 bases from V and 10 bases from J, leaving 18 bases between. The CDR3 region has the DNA TGTGCCGGAACGGGGGTCGGAGGATCACCCCTCCACTTT. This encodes CAGTGVGGSPLHF.

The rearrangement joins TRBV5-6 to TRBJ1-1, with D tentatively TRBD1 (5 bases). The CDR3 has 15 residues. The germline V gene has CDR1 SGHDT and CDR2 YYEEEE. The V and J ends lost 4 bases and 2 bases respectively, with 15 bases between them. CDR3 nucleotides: TGTGCCAGCAGCGCGGGGACCTGGCGTAACACTGAAGCTTTCTTT. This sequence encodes CASSAGTWRNTEAFF.

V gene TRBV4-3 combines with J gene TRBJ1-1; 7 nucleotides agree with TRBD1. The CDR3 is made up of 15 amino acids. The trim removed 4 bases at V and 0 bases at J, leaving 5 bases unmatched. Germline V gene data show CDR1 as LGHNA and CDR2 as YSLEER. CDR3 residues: CASSREDRMNTEAFF. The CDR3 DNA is TGCGCCAGCAGCCGAGAGGACAGGATGAACACTGAAGCTTTCTTT.

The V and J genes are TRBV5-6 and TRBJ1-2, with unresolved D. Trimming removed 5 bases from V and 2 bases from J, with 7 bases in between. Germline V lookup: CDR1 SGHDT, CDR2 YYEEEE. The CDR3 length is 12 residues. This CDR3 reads CASRHGNYGYTF. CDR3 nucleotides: TGTGCCAGCAGACATGGCAACTATGGCTACACCTTC.

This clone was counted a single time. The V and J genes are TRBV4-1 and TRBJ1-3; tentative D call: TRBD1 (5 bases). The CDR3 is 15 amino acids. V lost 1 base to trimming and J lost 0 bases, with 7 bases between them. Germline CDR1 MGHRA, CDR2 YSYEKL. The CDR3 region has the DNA TGCGCCAGCAGCCAAGGGGGCGGCTCTGGAAACACCATATATTTT. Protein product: CASSQGGGSGNTIYF.

DNA of the CDR3: TGTGCCAGCAGCTTAGGACTAGCGGGGGGGAATGAGCAGTTCTTC. Protein sequence: CASSLGLAGGNEQFF. V gene TRBV13 combines with J gene TRBJ2-1; 13 nucleotides agree with TRBD2. The germline CDR1 and CDR2 sequences are PRHDT and FYEKMQ (reference sequence). The CDR3 has 15 amino acids. Trimming took 0 bases from V and 7 from J; bases not matched to a gene: 0.

CDR3 DNA sequence: TGTGCCAGCAGCGTAGGTTGGGGGCAGGCCAATCAGCCCCAGCATTTT. Translation gives CASSVGWGQANQPQHF. V gene TRBV9 combines with J gene TRBJ1-5, with D possibly TRBD1 on 6 matching bases. Trimming shortened V by 0 bases and J by 3 bases, and 13 bases separated the two germline ends. This CDR3 region has 16 residues. The germline V gene encodes CDR1 SGDLS and CDR2 YYNGEE.

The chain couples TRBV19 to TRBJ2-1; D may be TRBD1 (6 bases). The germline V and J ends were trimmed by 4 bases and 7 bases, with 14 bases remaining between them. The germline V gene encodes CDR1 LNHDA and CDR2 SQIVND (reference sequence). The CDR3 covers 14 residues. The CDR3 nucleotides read TGTGCCAGTAGTAACGACAGGATTACAAATGAGCAGTTCTTC. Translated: CASSNDRITNEQFF.

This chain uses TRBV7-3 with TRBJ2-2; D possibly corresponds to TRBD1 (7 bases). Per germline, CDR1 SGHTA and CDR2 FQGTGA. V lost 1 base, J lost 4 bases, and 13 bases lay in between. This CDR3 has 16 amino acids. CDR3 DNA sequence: TGTGCCAGCAGCTTAAGGGCCCAGGGGGGCACCGGGGAGCTGTTTTTT. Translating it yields CASSLRAQGGTGELFF.

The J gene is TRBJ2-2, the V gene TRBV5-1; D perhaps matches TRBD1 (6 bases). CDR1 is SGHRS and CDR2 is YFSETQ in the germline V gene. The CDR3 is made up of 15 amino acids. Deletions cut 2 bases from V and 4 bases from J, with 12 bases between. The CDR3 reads CASSFRDIFTGELFF. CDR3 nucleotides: TGCGCCAGCAGCTTCCGGGACATATTCACCGGGGAGCTGTTTTTT.

This chain's CDR3 is CASSSPGQGVYGYTF. The CDR3 DNA reads TGTGCCAGCAGTTCTCCGGGACAGGGGGTCTATGGCTACACCTTC. This chain uses TRBV6-5 with TRBJ1-2, with 11 bases aligning to TRBD1. The CDR3 runs to 15 residues. Germline V gives CDR1 MNHEY, CDR2 SVGAGI. V lost 4 bases and J lost 4; bases outside the gene matches: 5.